This T cell receptor beta chain was retrieved from a study of blood T cells in healthy people across ages. This clonotype was seen just once. Its target is not known. There are 14 residues in the CDR3. Germline lookup yields CDR1 SQVTM and CDR2 ANQGSEA. The V segment lost 1 base and the J segment 7 bases; nucleotides outside the gene matches: 6. Overall study results and limits: Fewer expanded clones and more diversity marked long-lived versus aged donors. Unknown CMV status may confound age-related changes in expanded clones.

The individuals who served as donors were healthy Caucasians living in Russia, aged roughly 6 to 90. Alongside a J-beta primer mix, a sample-barcoded 5' primer served in a second PCR lasting about 6 to 11 cycles. The study obtained at least 2.5 million CDR3-containing paired-end reads from every sample. A single record per CDR3 protein comes from TCRdb applying MiXCR to the 5' RACE reads. The table includes 1.5 million to 2 million distinct CDR3 sequences, less than 50% detected once. This sequence was found in a woman aged 40 to 50 in good health. This rearrangement joins TRBV29-1 to TRBJ1-4; TRBD1 matches 7 bases. The specimen was blood. The CDR3 DNA sequence: TGCAGCGTTGAAGTAGGGGGCAGCGGTGAAAAACTGTTTTTT. Its translation: CSVEVGGSGEKLFF.